This T cell receptor beta chain emerged from a study of vaccination effects on CD4 cells after COVID-19. Peptide-pool stimulation followed by sequencing identified expanded antigen-specific CD4+ clonotypes in the ViraFEST assay. Subsequent to roughly 9 days of culture, CD4+ T cells were isolated. The cohort was immunized with two doses of either the BNT162b2 or mRNA-1273 vaccine. Nucleocapsid antibody tests were negative, and the vaccine recipients had no prior SARS-CoV-2 infection. Comments on this clone: The antigen remains unidentified.

The CDR3 is 15 amino acids. CDR1 is SGHDN, CDR2 FVKESK, per germline. V gave up 4 bases and J gave up 0 bases, with 11 bases separating them. Study observations and caveats: After vaccination, at late timepoints, clones induced by infection and by vaccine contracted markedly.

The repertoire was sequenced with immunoSEQ multiplex PCR; TCRdb's copy has only in-frame clones and lacks some. Of tens of thousands of clones in the sample, about 86% were seen once. This clonotype was obtained from a human donor who received a COVID-19 vaccine. V usage is TRBV14 and J usage is TRBJ2-3; D gene ambiguous. The source material was CD4+ T cells from PBMCs cultured with HCoV-229E spike peptides, sampled after COVID-19 vaccination. Here the CDR3 reads CASSPIELSTDTQYF. As DNA, the CDR3 is TGTGCCAGCAGCCCCATAGAGCTGAGCACAGATACGCAGTATTTT.